The 15 T cell receptor beta chains listed next were all sequenced from one sample in a study of CD8+CD57+ T cells in acquired aplastic anemia. Genomic DNA acted as the template from which TCR beta VDJ combination and CDR3 sequence profiling were carried out. TCRdb re-analysed the reads in MiXCR, keeping a single row per CDR3 protein. There are about 180,000 distinct CDR3 sequences in the sample; 45% to 60% occur only once, and 10% to 15% lies in the top ten. The authors sequenced patients whose flow cytometry had shown CD8+CD57+ cell expansion. The sample consisted of sorted CD4+, CD8+, or CD8+CD57+ T cells (not recorded which) from PBMCs. The receptors were gathered from a human donor with aplastic anemia.

This chain links TRBV2 with TRBJ1-2; TRBD1 agrees at 9 bases. This CDR3 contains 14 residues. Trimming cost V 7 bases and J 4 bases; bases outside gene matches: 7. CDR1 and CDR2 (germline): SNHLY, FYNNEI. The CDR3 bases are TGTGCCAGCAATTGGGGACAGGGATCCTATGGCTACACCTTC. Translating gives CASNWGQGSYGYTF. The full variable domain, rest sourced from reference TRBV2 and TRBJ1-2, is EPEVTQTPSHQVTQMGQEVILRCVPISNHLYFYWYRQILGQKVEFLVSFYNNEISEKSEIFDDQFSVERPDGSNFTLKIRSTKLEDSAMYFCASNWGQGSYGYTFGSGTRLTVV.

This clonotype was seen at least ten times. The V gene is TRBV7-9, the J gene TRBJ1-6; maybe TRBD1 (5 bases). The CDR3 is made up of 17 amino acids. V gave up 1 base and J gave up 0 bases, with 10 bases separating them. Per germline, CDR1 SEHNR and CDR2 FQNEAQ (reference sequence). In nucleotides, the CDR3 is TGTGCCAGCAGCTTAGGAACAGGCCTCTCCTATAATTCACCCCTCCACTTT. Residues: CASSLGTGLSYNSPLHF. The whole variable domain, filled in from reference TRBV7-9 and TRBJ1-6, reads DTGVSQNPRHKITKRGQNVTFRCDPISEHNRLYWYRQTLGQGPEFLTYFQNEAQLEKSRLLSDRFSAERPKGSFSTLEIQRTEQGDSAMYLCASSLGTGLSYNSPLHFGNGTRLTVT.

V usage is TRBV10-3 and J usage is TRBJ1-2, with 9 bases lining up with TRBD1. The J segment lost 4 bases and the V segment lost 10 bases, leaving 7 bases of the junction unmatched. This CDR3 has 13 residues. The germline CDR1 and CDR2 sequences are ENHRY and SYGVKD. The CDR3 sequence: CATNPTGGYGYTF. The CDR3 DNA is TGTGCCACCAACCCGACAGGGGGCTATGGCTACACCTTC.

In the case of this clonotype: A read error is possible here, since a much larger clone lies one base away. The chain uses TRBV6-1 and TRBJ1-1; possible D gene TRBD1, 5 bases. CDR1 MNHNS and CDR2 SASEGT come from the germline V gene. The CDR3 is 14 amino acids. The CDR3 sequence: CASSRQGSSSEVFF. CDR3 DNA sequence: TGTGCCAGCAGCCGTCAGGGTTCATCTTCTGAAGTTTTCTTT.

V gene TRBV19 combines with J gene TRBJ1-2; D is unclear. Germline CDR1 is LNHDA and CDR2 is SQIVND (reference sequence). V gave up 5 bases and J gave up 2 bases, with 9 bases separating them. The CDR3 runs to 13 residues. In nucleotides, the CDR3 is TGTGCCAGTAGTCCTGCCCTAAACTATGGCTACACCTTC. Translating gives CASSPALNYGYTF. Full variable domain (rest looked up from reference TRBV19 and TRBJ1-2): DGGITQSPKYLFRKEGQNVTLSCEQNLNHDAMYWYRQDPGQGLRLIYYSQIVNDFQKGDIAEGYSVSREKKESFPLTVTSAQKNPTAFYLCASSPALNYGYTFGSGTRLTVV.

The chain is built from TRBV5-1 and TRBJ2-7, with 7 bases fitting TRBD1. CDR3 length equals 14 residues. J gave up 6 bases and V 4 bases, and 10 bases lay outside the gene matches. Germline lookup yields CDR1 SGHRS and CDR2 YFSETQ. The CDR3 reads CASSQPRTGSEQYF. The CDR3 DNA reads as TGCGCCAGCAGCCAGCCGAGGACAGGAAGCGAGCAGTACTTC.

This clonotype showed up many times. The V and J genes are TRBV9 and TRBJ1-1, with 9 positions matching TRBD1. CDR1 is SGDLS, CDR2 YYNGEE, per germline. With 0 bases clipped from V and 0 bases from J, the junction kept 3 bases outside the gene matches. The CDR3 loop spans 16 amino acids. This chain's CDR3 is CASSVGQGGLNTEAFF. DNA of the CDR3: TGTGCCAGCAGCGTAGGACAGGGGGGTCTGAACACTGAAGCTTTCTTT.

This clonotype was recorded many times. The chain joins TRBV10-3 to TRBJ2-7; 8 bases are a match to TRBD2. The CDR3 spans 15 residues. J gave up 8 bases and V 10 bases, and 19 bases lay outside the gene matches. Germline CDR1 ENHRY, CDR2 SYGVKD. CDR3 protein: CATRKTSAASSKQYF. CDR3 DNA: TGTGCCACCAGAAAGACTAGCGCGGCCTCTTCCAAGCAGTACTTC.

The V gene is TRBV15, the J gene TRBJ1-6; no reliable D call. V dropped 1 base and J dropped 7 bases, with 11 bases sitting between them. This CDR3 comprises 15 residues. Germline values: CDR1 LNHNV, CDR2 YYDKDF (reference sequence). CDR3 in DNA: TGTGCCACCAGCAGAGTGGGTAGATACAATTCACCCCTCCACTTT. Residues: CATSRVGRYNSPLHF.

This clonotype was seen more than once but under ten times. The V and J genes are TRBV19 and TRBJ2-7; no clear D. Deletions cut 4 bases from V and 0 bases from J, with 7 bases between. The germline CDR1 and CDR2 sequences are LNHDA and SQIVND (reference sequence). This CDR3 is 13 amino acids long. Here the CDR3 reads CASSNLRSYEQYF. CDR3 in DNA: TGTGCCAGTAGTAATCTTCGCTCCTACGAGCAGTACTTC.

This clonotype was seen at least ten times. The rearrangement joins TRBV5-6 to TRBJ2-7; D unresolved. This CDR3 comprises 15 residues. Germline lookup yields CDR1 SGHDT and CDR2 YYEEEE. V lost 0 bases and J 7 bases, leaving 17 bases between the germline ends. The CDR3 loop reads CASSLGLERSREQYF. CDR3 coding DNA: TGTGCCAGCAGCTTGGGGCTGGAACGGTCGAGAGAGCAGTACTTC.

The chain joins TRBV5-1 to TRBJ1-1; 8 bases are a match to TRBD1. The germline gives CDR1 SGHRS, CDR2 YFSETQ. The ends lost 2 bases at V and 3 bases at J; junction bases unmatched: 6. The CDR3 consists of 15 residues. CDR3 sequence: CASSFGQGYDTEAFF. CDR3 DNA sequence: TGCGCCAGCAGCTTCGGACAGGGCTATGACACTGAAGCTTTCTTT.

This clonotype was observed many times. The rearrangement uses TRBV2 and TRBJ2-7, with 7 bases aligning to TRBD1. The germline V gene has CDR1 SNHLY and CDR2 FYNNEI. The CDR3 is made up of 13 amino acids. V gave up 7 bases and J gave up 3 bases; unmatched junction bases: 6. CDR3 protein: CASTLGQHYEQYF. The CDR3 nucleotides read TGTGCCAGCACCCTGGGACAGCACTACGAGCAGTACTTC.

This clonotype was seen many times. The chain uses TRBV5-1 and TRBJ1-2, with D unclear. The CDR3 covers 15 residues. CDR1 is SGHRS, CDR2 YFSETQ, per germline. Trimming took 4 bases from V and 4 from J, leaving 17 bases between them. CDR3 bases: TGCGCCAGCAGCATTCAGACGGAGAACAGCTATGGCTACACCTTC. This gives the protein CASSIQTENSYGYTF.

This chain uses TRBV30 with TRBJ1-1, with D uncertain. This CDR3 spans 16 amino acids. Trimming left V 2 bases short and J 2 bases short, with 18 bases between. Germline values: CDR1 GTSNPN, CDR2 SVGIG (reference sequence). CDR3 nucleotides: TGTGCCTGGAGTAAAGTCTTGGGTAGACCTAACACTGAAGCTTTCTTT. Amino acid sequence: CAWSKVLGRPNTEAFF.